This T cell receptor beta chain was sequenced for a study of cytomegalovirus exposure and HLA in healthy donors. Clones were sequenced by immunoSEQ multiplex PCR, and TCRdb holds only the in-frame ones, with some missing. Of approximately 150,000 clones listed, around 85% are singletons. The germline CDR1 and CDR2 sequences are MGHRA and YSYEKL. The J segment lost 6 bases and the V segment lost 0 bases, leaving 6 bases of the junction unmatched. This CDR3 is 16 amino acids long. A roughly 120-subject validation cohort, separate from the roughly 670-subject first cohort, supplied the donors. Whole-study results and caveats: Reportedly, cytomegalovirus status was diagnosed with high sensitivity and specificity. The tendency of first-cohort TCR clusters to co-occur in the 110 or so validation repertoires emerged from a later analysis. The authors enumerated 150 to 200 TCR beta chains as linked to cytomegalovirus.

To note about this clone: The antigen is undetermined.

The sequencing sample was made of PBMCs. This chain joins TRBV4-1 and TRBJ1-5, with 9 bases that match TRBD1. The clonotype comes from a young man in good health and CMV-seropositive. The CDR3 loop is CASSQEGQGAFQPQHF. CDR3 coding DNA: TGCGCCAGCAGCCAAGAGGGACAGGGTGCATTTCAGCCCCAGCATTTT.